The 14 T cell receptor beta chains below come from one sample, sequenced in a study of cytomegalovirus exposure and HLA in healthy donors. The PCR contained 60 Vbeta and 13 Jbeta primers. Only in-frame clones appear in the TCRdb table, and some are missing; sequencing was by immunoSEQ multiplex PCR. The sample has around 140,000 clones, around 81% seen once; the top ten hold 2% to 2.5%. Sequencing was performed on PBMCs. These receptor sequences come from a man in his forties or fifties in good health and CMV-seronegative.

This clone was counted a single time. The V gene is TRBV29-1, the J gene TRBJ1-5; TRBD1 matches 10 bases. CDR1 is SQVTM and CDR2 is ANQGSEA in the germline V gene. V dropped 7 bases and J dropped 3; count of bases not matched to a gene: 3. CDR3 length: 13 amino acids. As DNA, the CDR3 is TGCAGCGCGGGACAGGGGATCAATCAGCCCCAGCATTTT. Protein sequence: CSAGQGINQPQHF.

This chain links TRBV9 with TRBJ2-7, with 8 bases matching TRBD2. The V gene end was trimmed by 3 bases and the J gene end by 3 bases; junction bases not matched to a gene: 2. Germline V CDR1 and CDR2: SGDLS, YYNGEE. The CDR3 has 13 residues. The CDR3 loop reads CASSDAGGYEQYF. CDR3 nucleotide sequence: TGTGCCAGCAGCGACGCGGGGGGCTACGAGCAGTACTTC.

The J gene is TRBJ2-3, the V gene TRBV11-2; D perhaps matches TRBD2 (6 bases). V was cut by 5 bases and J by 1 base, with 16 bases left in between. The CDR3 is 16 amino acids. CDR1 is SGHAT and CDR2 is FQNNGV in the germline V gene. The CDR3 coding sequence is TGTGCCAGCAGCCTCCGGACGCCGGGGGGCACAGATACGCAGTATTTT. Translating gives CASSLRTPGGTDTQYF.

The chain combines TRBV19 with TRBJ1-6; a possible D gene is TRBD1 (6 bases). This CDR3 is built from 14 residues. CDR1 LNHDA and CDR2 SQIVND come from the germline V gene (reference sequence). V was clipped by 7 bases and J by 8 bases, with 15 bases between them. The DNA for the CDR3 is TGTGCCAGTACCTCACAGGGTTGGCATTCACCCCTCCACTTT. Translation: CASTSQGWHSPLHF.

V and J are TRBV5-6 and TRBJ1-1; 9 positions match TRBD1. Germline lookup yields CDR1 SGHDT and CDR2 YYEEEE. The CDR3 length is 14 residues. The junction had 7 bases not matched to a gene; V was cut back by 5 bases and J by 5 bases. Here the CDR3 DNA reads TGTGCCAGCAGTGTGGGACAGGGCTGGACTGAAGCTTTCTTT. Translated: CASSVGQGWTEAFF.

The chain couples TRBV5-5 to TRBJ1-1; D is perhaps TRBD1 (5 bases). The germline gives CDR1 SGHKS, CDR2 YYEKEE (reference sequence). Trimming pared 0 bases from V and 5 bases from J, leaving 20 bases between. This CDR3 contains 17 residues. In DNA, the CDR3 is TGTGCCAGCAGCTTGGCCGCAGACAGATCATTTGTAACTGAAGCTTTCTTT. Residues: CASSLAADRSFVTEAFF.

The V gene is TRBV30, the J gene TRBJ1-4; unclear D gene. CDR3 size: 13 residues. The V gene's germline CDR1 is GTSNPN and CDR2 SVGIG (reference sequence). Trimming shortened V by 5 bases and J by 10 bases, and 17 bases separated the two germline ends. The CDR3 nucleotides read TGTGCCTGGGCTCTCAAGTCGCTCGGAAAACTGTTTTTT. This translates into CAWALKSLGKLFF. Full variable domain (remainder filled in from reference TRBV30 and TRBJ1-4): SQTIHQWPATLVQPVGSPLSLECTVEGTSNPNLYWYRQAAGRGLQLLFYSVGIGQISSEVPQNLSASRPQDRQFILSSKKLLLSDSGFYLCAWALKSLGKLFFGSGTQLSVL.

The chain employs TRBV14 and TRBJ2-1; TRBD2 matches at 13 bases. The CDR3 runs to 16 residues. CDR1 and CDR2 from the germline V gene are SGHDN and FVKESK. Trimming removed 4 bases from V and 7 bases from J; junction bases left unmatched: 7. CDR3 sequence reads: CASSRLTGLAGNEQFF. DNA of the CDR3: TGTGCCAGCAGCCGGTTAACGGGACTAGCGGGAAATGAGCAGTTCTTC.

V and J are TRBV19 and TRBJ1-1; the D is unclear. Deletions cut 5 bases from V and 4 bases from J, with 17 bases between. CDR3 length equals 15 residues. CDR1 LNHDA and CDR2 SQIVND come from the germline V gene (reference sequence). CDR3 nucleotide sequence: TGTGCCAGTAGTCTCCTCCCTACTGAAAGCACTGAAGCTTTCTTT. Encoded protein: CASSLLPTESTEAFF.

The CDR3: CASSSRTKPSYEQYF. CDR3 DNA: TGTGCCAGCAGTTCCAGGACTAAACCCTCCTACGAGCAGTACTTC. V usage is TRBV5-4 and J usage is TRBJ2-7, with a weak D call TRBD2 (6 bases). From germline, CDR1 is SGHNT and CDR2 YYREEE (reference sequence). CDR3 length: 15 residues. The ends were cut back, 5 bases at V and 0 bases at J, with 15 bases in the middle.

The chain is built from TRBV7-2 and TRBJ1-5; the D is unclear. Germline lookup yields CDR1 SGHTA and CDR2 FQGNSA. V dropped 5 bases and J dropped 7 bases, with 12 bases sitting between them. The CDR3 spans 13 residues. The CDR3 DNA is TGTGCCAGCAGCCCCGTGAGGGAGCAGCCCCAGCATTTT. Translation gives CASSPVREQPQHF.

This chain links TRBV2 with TRBJ1-1; a possible D gene is TRBD1 (6 bases). The CDR3 sequence is 14 residues long. The V end was cut by 2 bases, the J end by 4 bases, with 11 bases between. Germline CDR1 reads SNHLY; CDR2 reads FYNNEI. For the CDR3, the DNA is TGTGCCAGCAGTGAACAGGGGAGGGGCACTGAAGCTTTCTTT. It is translated as CASSEQGRGTEAFF.

V gene TRBV6-4 combines with J gene TRBJ1-1; D call uncertain. Looked up from germline, CDR1 is MRHNA and CDR2 is SNTAGT. This CDR3 is 14 amino acids long. The V and J ends lost 0 bases and 4 bases respectively, with 9 bases between them. CDR3 loop: CASSDSESGTEAFF. CDR3 nucleotides: TGTGCCAGCAGTGACTCCGAGAGTGGCACTGAAGCTTTCTTT.

V is TRBV29-1 and J is TRBJ1-1; D uncertain. V was cut by 7 bases and J by 4 bases, with 10 bases left in between. Germline V gives CDR1 SQVTM, CDR2 ANQGSEA. The CDR3 totals 11 residues. The DNA for the CDR3 is TGCAGCGCTACACGGGGCACTGAAGCTTTCTTT. Its translation: CSATRGTEAFF.